The 4 T cell receptor beta chains below come from one sample, sequenced in a study of shared clonotypes between healthy human individuals. Here immunoSEQ multiplex PCR was the method, and the copy in TCRdb shows in-frame clones only, minus some. The sample comprises roughly 2 million clones, over 85% of which are singletons, and roughly 1% rests with the top ten. CD45RO negativity and positive selection for CCR7 defined naive CD8 cells, a population that excluded terminally differentiated effector memory CD45RA+ cells. Sequencing used naive CD8+ T cells sorted from blood. The receptors derive from a man aged 18 to 30 in good health.

The rearrangement links TRBV7-9 to TRBJ1-1; TRBD1 aligns across 7 bases. CDR1 and CDR2 (germline): SEHNR, FQNEAQ (reference sequence). After removal of 5 bases from V and 1 base from J, the junction contained 7 bases not matched to a gene. The CDR3 extends over 15 amino acids. Here the CDR3 reads CASSPWTGENTEAFF. The CDR3 DNA sequence: TGTGCCAGCAGCCCCTGGACAGGCGAGAACACTGAAGCTTTCTTT.

V gene TRBV27 combines with J gene TRBJ2-3; 9 positions agree with TRBD2. This CDR3 spans 13 amino acids. Trimming removed 8 bases from V and 4 bases from J; junction bases left unmatched: 4. Germline V gene sequence: CDR1 MNHEY, CDR2 SMNVEV (reference sequence). In DNA, the CDR3 is TGTGCCAGCTTTCTAGCGGGATCAGATACGCAGTATTTT. It codes for CASFLAGSDTQYF.

V is TRBV6-1 and J is TRBJ2-7, with TRBD2 identical over 12 bases. Germline lookup yields CDR1 MNHNS and CDR2 SASEGT. The trim removed 1 base at V and 5 bases at J, leaving 6 bases unmatched. The CDR3 covers 16 residues. CDR3 protein: CASSEVSSGRADEQYF. The CDR3 bases are TGTGCCAGCAGTGAAGTGTCTAGCGGGAGGGCTGACGAGCAGTACTTC.

The genes are TRBV10-2 and TRBJ1-1; weak D call: TRBD1 (6 bases). In germline, CDR1 is WSHSY, CDR2 SAAADI. V was shortened by 2 bases and J by 7 bases, with 17 bases between the two germline ends. This CDR3 comprises 15 residues. CDR3 DNA sequence: TGCGCCAGCAGTGAGGGCCCCGGTCAGGGGTTTGAAGCTTTCTTT. It encodes CASSEGPGQGFEAFF.